This T cell receptor (beta chain) was sequenced in a study of Tregs in tolerant kidney transplant recipients. Thawed PBMCs were FACS-sorted into unstimulated CD4+CD25+CD127- regulatory T cells, CD4+CD25- non-regulatory cells, CD4 and CD8 cells. The protocol was immunoSEQ multiplex PCR, while the TCRdb copy is restricted to in-frame clones and leaves out a portion. The data show over 55,000 clones, around four fifths seen once. The CDR3 contains 13 residues. The germline gives CDR1 SGHRS, CDR2 YFSETQ. With 5 bases removed from V and 1 base from J, the gap between germline ends came to 8 bases. With regard to this clone: Within the sample, other DNA sequences also encode this same CDR3.

The genes are TRBV5-1 and TRBJ2-3; weak D call: TRBD2 (5 bases). What was sequenced was CD4+ T cells from blood. The clonotype comes from a human donor in good health. DNA of the CDR3: TGCGCCAGCAGTCGGGGTGGCACAGATACGCAGTATTTT. It yields the protein CASSRGGTDTQYF.